A selection of T cell receptor beta chains follows, all from one sample in a study of regulatory dendritic cells for organ transplantation. TCRdb keeps only in-frame clones here, not all; method: immunoSEQ multiplex PCR. Here the sample spans approximately 12,000 clones, roughly 89% being singletons. These receptors are not linked to any known antigen. The sequencing sample was made of naive CD8+ T cells from blood cultured with regulatory dendritic cells. The receptors shown here come from a human donor in good health. Each CDR3 is given with its conserved first and last residue. A D gene is named only where the DNA matches it firmly.

>.|TRBJ1-2|TRBV29-1
CSTRPLDTLGRNGYTF
TGCAGCACCCGCCCTTTAGACACCTTGGGACGCAATGGCTACACCTTC
>.|TRBJ2-7|TRBV5-4
CASSLAPFEQYF
TGTGCCAGCAGCTTGGCTCCCTTCGAGCAGTACTTC
>.|TRBJ1-5|TRBV30
CAWSVPVLREPQHF
TGTGCCTGGAGTGTACCGGTGCTTAGGGAGCCCCAGCATTTT
>TRBD1|TRBJ2-7|TRBV5-4
CASSPAGGGLYEQYF
TGTGCCAGCAGCCCTGCAGGGGGCGGATTGTACGAGCAGTACTTC
>TRBD2|TRBJ2-7|TRBV5-1
CASSLLAGHTYEQYF
TGCGCCAGCAGCCTACTAGCGGGCCATACCTACGAGCAGTACTTC
>.|TRBJ2-5|TRBV7-9
CASSPHGRETQYF
TGTGCCAGCAGCCCACACGGCCGGGAGACCCAGTACTTC
>TRBD2|TRBJ2-7|TRBV13
CASSWTGGRGEQYF
TGTGCCAGCAGCTGGACGGGGGGACGGGGCGAGCAGTACTTC
>.|TRBJ1-4|TRBV7-9
CASSLSYDTGEQREKLFF
TGTGCCAGCAGCTTAAGTTACGACACGGGGGAACAAAGGGAAAAACTGTTTTTT
>.|TRBJ2-6|TRBV6-9
CADGFPHPGATQPSGANVLTF
TGTGCCGACGGCTTCCCCCATCCAGGGGCCACCCAACCTTCTGGGGCCAACGTCCTGACTTTC
>.|TRBJ1-4|TRBV28
CASSLLTGAANEKLFF
TGTGCCAGCAGTTTATTGACGGGAGCGGCTAATGAAAAACTGTTTTTT
>.|TRBJ1-5|TRBV15
CATSRDVAVAYSNQPQHF
TGTGCCACCAGCAGAGATGTCGCAGTCGCGTATAGCAATCAGCCCCAGCATTTT
>.|TRBJ2-5|TRBV18
CASSPGKKEETQYF
TGTGCCAGCTCACCAGGCAAAAAGGAAGAGACCCAGTACTTC
>.|TRBJ1-2|TRBV27
CASSLAGQAYGYTF
TGTGCCAGCAGTTTGGCAGGCCAGGCCTATGGCTACACCTTC
>.|TRBJ1-5|TRBV21-1
CASSMPGSFGNQPQHF
TGTGCCAGCAGCATGCCGGGGAGTTTTGGCAATCAGCCCCAGCATTTT
>.|TRBJ1-2|TRBV2
CASRGDVYGYTF
TGTGCCAGCAGGGGGGACGTCTATGGCTACACCTTC
>.|TRBJ2-2|TRBV7-8
CASSLGAQRANTGELFF
TGTGCCAGCAGCTTAGGGGCACAGAGAGCGAACACCGGGGAGCTGTTTTTT
>.|TRBJ2-3|TRBV27
CASVGADTQYF
TGTGCCAGCGTCGGTGCAGATACGCAGTATTTT
>.|TRBJ2-1|TRBV10-3
CAISESTAGDNEQFF
TGTGCCATCAGTGAGTCTACTGCAGGGGACAATGAGCAGTTCTTC
>TRBD1|TRBJ1-2|TRBV14
CASSQGTGGLYGYTF
TGTGCCAGCAGCCAAGGTACAGGGGGCCTCTATGGCTACACCTTC
>.|TRBJ1-1|TRBV5-8
CASSLRGDTEAFF
TGTGCCAGCAGCTTGCGGGGAGACACTGAAGCTTTCTTT
>.|TRBJ1-5|TRBV28
CASSRQDGNQPQHF
TGTGCCAGCAGCCGACAGGACGGCAATCAGCCCCAGCATTTT
>.|TRBJ1-2|TRBV28
CASSHGTATYGYTF
TGTGCCAGCAGTCACGGGACGGCTACTTATGGCTACACCTTC
>.|TRBJ2-5|TRBV7-9
CASSLEGRVETQYF
TGTGCCAGCAGCTTAGAGGGCAGGGTGGAGACCCAGTACTTC